The table lists the clone carrying this TCR beta chain with a few counts. Measured with immunoSEQ multiplex PCR; TCRdb has only the in-frame clones, and not every one. The sample holds 15,000 to 19,000 clones, approximately 83% seen once. The sample belongs to a study of T cell changes during pregnancy in multiple sclerosis. Germline V gives CDR1 LGHNA, CDR2 YNFKEQ. This CDR3 is built from 16 residues. Between the trimmed V and J ends, which lost 0 bases and 0 bases, there was a span of 9 bases. The material sequenced was CD8+ T cells from peripheral blood mononuclear cells, taken after pregnancy. The origin of this receptor is a female donor in good health, enrolled as a control in a pregnancy study. The chain has TRBV4-2 and TRBJ2-4, with TRBD2 as a possible D gene (6 bases). The CDR3 here is CASSQDQEGAKNIQYF. As DNA, the CDR3 is TGTGCCAGCAGCCAAGATCAGGAGGGAGCCAAAAACATTCAGTACTTC.